This T cell receptor beta chain came from a study of blood T cell repertoires in COVID-19. For the study at large: There were acute and convalescent COVID-19 samples, and they came from the United States, Italy and Spain.

As originally analysed: Estimates of nucleated cell counts were drawn from the amplification of reference gene primers. The method was immunoSEQ multiplex PCR; TCRdb's version includes in-frame clones alone and lacks a portion of them. Clone size and the V and J calls come from that table; the DNA yielded D and trimming. The sample contains fewer than 250,000 clones, 83% of which appear only once. Unmatched junction bases numbered 3, after V lost 6 bases and J lost 5 bases. This CDR3 is 12 amino acids long. CDR1 and CDR2 (germline): LNHDA, SQIVND (reference sequence). The specimen was peripheral blood. The chain is built from TRBV19 and TRBJ1-2; TRBD1 aligns across 7 bases. This receptor was taken from a human donor in a cohort sampled during active COVID-19. The DNA of the CDR3 is TGTGCCAGTAGCGGGACAGATTATGGCTACACCTTC. Its protein product is CASSGTDYGYTF.